The 32 T cell receptor beta chains presented below share a single source sample, sequenced in a study of T cell responses to AZD1222 COVID-19 vaccine (dated by TCRdb to about 2021). The time point label on this specimen signifies: baseline before first vaccination. The library relied on the immunoSEQ multiplex PCR assay. In TCRdb, the immuneACCESS table is reduced to in-frame sequences with V and J assigned. These tables do not hold every clone; where another copy was compared, an unresolved V gene accounts for under half, and the others remain unexplained. For this sample the table gives about 150,000 clones, of which 90% were detected only once. Roughly 2.8% of the sample goes to the ten largest clones. This sample comprised peripheral blood, obtained on day 0 of AZD1222 vaccination. The receptors originated from an adult in good health.

The gene calls are TRBV5-1 and TRBJ1-2; TRBD1 is a possible D gene (5 bases). CDR3 length: 14 amino acids. Germline CDR1 reads SGHRS; CDR2 reads YFSETQ. The V and J ends lost 3 bases and 4 bases respectively, with 13 bases between them. CDR3 nucleotide sequence: TGCGCCAGCAGCTCCAGTCAGGGCGGCTATGGCTACACCTTC. Translating it yields CASSSSQGGYGYTF.

This chain links TRBV6-5 with TRBJ1-5, with D tentatively TRBD1 (5 bases). V was pared by 7 bases and J by 4 bases, with 14 bases between. The CDR3 has 14 amino acids. The germline V gene encodes CDR1 MNHEY and CDR2 SVGAGI. Here the CDR3 DNA reads TGTGCCAGCATGGCGGGCAGGGCGAATCAGCCCCAGCATTTT. Translating gives CASMAGRANQPQHF.

In this sample, this clone turned up a few times. CDR3 region: CASSEDPGAGEFF. The CDR3 bases are TGTGCCAGCAGTGAAGACCCGGGGGCGGGGGAGTTCTTC. This chain connects TRBV6-1 to TRBJ2-1, with D possibly being TRBD2 (7 bases). The V gene's germline CDR1 is MNHNS and CDR2 SASEGT. This CDR3 has 13 residues. V shed 1 base and J shed 14 bases, with 15 bases lying between them.

V is TRBV6-5 and J is TRBJ1-2; D possibly corresponds to TRBD1 (5 bases). Germline-derived CDR1 and CDR2 are MNHEY and SVGAGI. V lost 0 bases and J 5 bases, leaving 13 bases between the germline ends. The CDR3 is 15 residues long. The CDR3 DNA reads as TGTGCCAGCAGTTACTCGGGGACGGGGGGGTATGGCTACACCTTC. As protein: CASSYSGTGGYGYTF.

This CDR3 is CASSLDGTNSGNTIYF. The CDR3 DNA sequence: TGTGCCAGCAGCTTAGACGGCACCAACTCTGGAAACACCATATATTTT. The chain joins TRBV7-9 to TRBJ1-3, with unresolved D. This CDR3 has 16 amino acids. CDR1 and CDR2 from the germline V gene are SEHNR and FQNEAQ (reference sequence). With 1 base removed from V and 0 bases from J, the gap between germline ends came to 10 bases.

V usage is TRBV18 and J usage is TRBJ1-2, with D perhaps matching TRBD1 (5 bases). The V end lost 3 bases, the J end lost 1 base, and 9 bases lay between the germline ends. Germline CDR1 and CDR2: KGHSH and LQKENI. This CDR3 region has 14 residues. The CDR3 here is CASSPGQINYGYTF. For the CDR3, the DNA is TGTGCCAGCTCACCGGGGCAGATTAACTATGGCTACACCTTC.

This clone was seen more than once but under ten times. The chain is built from TRBV7-3 and TRBJ2-6; 9 bases agree with TRBD1. Germline V lookup: CDR1 SGHTA, CDR2 FQGTGA. Losses at the gene ends were 1 base for V and 0 bases for J; bases not matched to a gene: 4. The length of the CDR3 is 18 residues. CDR3 nucleotides: TGTGCCAGCAGCTTAAAGGGACAGGGACTCTCTGGGGCCAACGTCCTGACTTTC. Encoded protein: CASSLKGQGLSGANVLTF.

The J gene is TRBJ2-5, the V gene TRBV19; 13 bases are a match to TRBD2. The CDR3 covers 17 residues. Germline V gives CDR1 LNHDA, CDR2 SQIVND (reference sequence). The J segment lost 1 base and the V segment lost 5 bases, leaving 7 bases of the junction unmatched. CDR3 sequence (DNA): TGTGCCAGTAGTCCAGGGACTAGCGGGGTGAGCCAAGAGACCCAGTACTTC. Translating gives CASSPGTSGVSQETQYF.

The chain carries TRBV14 and TRBJ2-2; weak D call: TRBD2 (5 bases). CDR3 length equals 14 residues. V was trimmed by 3 bases and J by 8 bases, leaving 13 bases between them. Germline assignment: CDR1 SGHDN and CDR2 FVKESK. CDR3 in DNA: TGTGCCAGCAGCCAGCTTCACGGGGTGGGGGAGCTGTTTTTT. This encodes CASSQLHGVGELFF.

This rearrangement joins TRBV19 to TRBJ2-5; the match to TRBD2 covers 9 bases. After removal of 5 bases from V and 1 base from J, the junction contained 11 bases not matched to a gene. The CDR3 consists of 17 residues. Per germline, CDR1 LNHDA and CDR2 SQIVND (reference sequence). Here the CDR3 reads CASSSPPGTSFQETQYF. Written as DNA, the CDR3 is TGTGCCAGTAGTTCTCCACCCGGGACTAGCTTCCAAGAGACCCAGTACTTC.

V and J are TRBV19 and TRBJ1-2; TRBD1 agrees at 10 bases. The germline CDR1 and CDR2 sequences are LNHDA and SQIVND (reference sequence). V lost 6 bases, J lost 4 bases, and 2 bases stayed unmatched. The CDR3 extends over 13 amino acids. DNA of the CDR3: TGTGCCAGTAGGGGACAGGGGACCTATGGCTACACCTTC. Translated: CASRGQGTYGYTF.

This clone has just one count. The genes are TRBV7-3 and TRBJ2-7; no clear D gene. V gave up 2 bases and J gave up 2 bases, with 13 bases separating them. This CDR3 is built from 15 residues. Germline CDR1 and CDR2: SGHTA and FQGTGA. The chain's CDR3 is CASSLGLGGAYEQYF. CDR3 in DNA: TGTGCCAGCAGCTTAGGCTTGGGTGGAGCCTACGAGCAGTACTTC. Drawing the rest from reference TRBV7-3 and TRBJ2-7, the complete variable domain is GAGVSQTPSNKVTEKGKYVELRCDPISGHTALYWYRQSLGQGPEFLIYFQGTGAADDSGLPNDRFFAVRPEGSVSTLKIQRTERGDSAVYLCASSLGLGGAYEQYFGPGTRLTVT.

The chain recombines TRBV2 with TRBJ2-3, with 14 nucleotides matching TRBD2. The CDR3 is 16 residues long. With 6 bases clipped from V and 5 bases from J, the junction kept 7 bases outside the gene matches. Germline CDR1 is SNHLY and CDR2 is FYNNEI. Here the CDR3 DNA reads TGTGCCAGCAGGGAGACTAGCGGGGGGGCCGAAGATACGCAGTATTTT. Translated: CASRETSGGAEDTQYF.

The chain links TRBV7-8 to TRBJ1-2; possible D gene TRBD1, 6 bases. Trimming cost V 5 bases and J 5 bases, with 21 bases left between them. Germline assignment: CDR1 SGHVS and CDR2 FQNEAQ. This CDR3 comprises 16 residues. CDR3 sequence reads: CASSPRTAASSYGYTF. The CDR3 nucleotides are TGTGCCAGCAGCCCAAGGACAGCTGCATCTAGTTATGGCTACACCTTC. The full variable domain, its missing parts supplied by reference TRBV7-8 and TRBJ1-2, is GAGVSQSPRYKVAKRGQDVALRCDPISGHVSLFWYQQALGQGPEFLTYFQNEAQLDKSGLPSDRFFAERPEGSVSTLKIQRTQQEDSAVYLCASSPRTAASSYGYTFGSGTRLTVV.

CDR3 loop: CASSPGQGRDYGYTF. CDR3 in DNA: TGTGCCAGCAGCCCTGGGCAGGGAAGGGACTATGGCTACACCTTC. This chain connects TRBV5-4 to TRBJ1-2; perhaps TRBD1 as D (5 bases). CDR1 is SGHNT, CDR2 YYREEE, per germline (reference sequence). CDR3 size: 15 residues. V shed 4 bases and J shed 3 bases, with 16 bases lying between them.

The chain recombines TRBV5-8 with TRBJ1-1; 9 nucleotides agree with TRBD1. This CDR3 comprises 15 residues. V lost 2 bases to trimming and J lost 5 bases; unmatched junction nucleotides: 7. The germline CDR1 and CDR2 sequences are SGHTS and YDEGEE. In DNA form, the CDR3 reads TGTGCCAGCAGCTTACAACAGGGGGCAGGGACTGAAGCTTTCTTT. As protein: CASSLQQGAGTEAFF.

CDR3 coding DNA: TGTGCCAGCAGTGCCGACAGGGAGGGCGGGCTCTATGGCTACACCTTC. Translation gives CASSADREGGLYGYTF. The chain couples TRBV6-4 to TRBJ1-2; the match to TRBD1 covers 7 bases. The CDR3 is 16 residues long. V shed 4 bases and J 4 bases; nucleotides not matched to a gene: 12. Germline-derived CDR1 and CDR2 are MRHNA and SNTAGT.

In nucleotides, the CDR3 is TGTGCCAGCAGCGACGGACAGGGGGTTTTTGGAAACACCATATATTTT. It specifies CASSDGQGVFGNTIYF. The chain joins TRBV9 to TRBJ1-3; TRBD1 matches 10 bases. CDR3 length: 16 residues. V trimming: 3 bases; J trimming: 3 bases; junction bases outside the gene matches: 6. Germline V gene sequence: CDR1 SGDLS, CDR2 YYNGEE.

V gene TRBV3-1 (or the pseudogene TRBV3-2) combines with J gene TRBJ1-3; TRBD1 agrees at 7 bases. The germline V gene encodes CDR1 LGHDT and CDR2 YNNKEL (reference sequence). The CDR3 covers 15 residues. V dropped 4 bases and J dropped 3; count of bases not matched to a gene: 6. The CDR3: CASSRTGVYGNTIYF. CDR3 DNA sequence: TGTGCCAGCAGCCGCACAGGGGTGTATGGAAACACCATATATTTT.

In this sample, this clone turned up a few times. The CDR3 DNA is TGTGCCAGCAGCTTGGAGACTAGCGCGAATGAGCAGTTCTTC. Amino acid sequence: CASSLETSANEQFF. The chain joins TRBV7-9 to TRBJ2-1; 8 bases match TRBD2. Germline V CDR1 and CDR2: SEHNR, FQNEAQ (reference sequence). The CDR3 contains 14 residues. V lost 3 bases to trimming and J lost 7 bases; unmatched junction nucleotides: 5.

V and J are TRBV27 and TRBJ1-2, with 8 bases lining up with TRBD1. The CDR3 extends over 15 amino acids. Unmatched junction bases numbered 9, after V lost 2 bases and J lost 7 bases. The germline V gene has CDR1 MNHEY and CDR2 SMNVEV (reference sequence). The CDR3 DNA reads as TGTGCCAGCAGTTTAAGCGGACAGGGTAAATTTGGCTACACCTTC. Its translation: CASSLSGQGKFGYTF.

The chain uses TRBV19 and TRBJ2-7; D possibly corresponds to TRBD1 (6 bases). V dropped 7 bases and J dropped 0 bases, with 13 bases sitting between them. Germline CDR1 and CDR2: LNHDA and SQIVND (reference sequence). CDR3 length: 14 residues. CDR3 residues: CASTMTGSSYEQYF. CDR3 coding DNA: TGTGCCAGTACCATGACAGGAAGCTCCTACGAGCAGTACTTC.

V usage is TRBV5-1 and J usage is TRBJ2-4; D unresolved. With 3 bases removed from V and 0 bases from J, the gap between germline ends came to 13 bases. This CDR3 is 16 amino acids long. CDR1 and CDR2 from the germline V gene are SGHRS and YFSETQ. Written as DNA, the CDR3 is TGCGCCAGCAGCTCGGGCGTGAGGCTAGCCAAAAACATTCAGTACTTC. It codes for CASSSGVRLAKNIQYF.

This clone was recorded only once. Here the CDR3 DNA reads TGTGCCAGCAGCTTCGGAGGGGACACTGAAGCTTTCTTT. Translating it yields CASSFGGDTEAFF. This sequence joins TRBV7-8 and TRBJ1-1, with D perhaps matching TRBD1 (5 bases). This CDR3 region has 13 residues. Germline V gene data show CDR1 as SGHVS and CDR2 as FQNEAQ. V was clipped by 3 bases and J by 3 bases, with 8 bases between them.

The table lists this clone with a few counts. The V call is TRBV18, the J call TRBJ1-2; 7 nucleotides align to TRBD1. The CDR3 has 15 amino acids. V gave up 2 bases and J gave up 5 bases; unmatched junction bases: 8. Looked up from germline, CDR1 is KGHSH and CDR2 is LQKENI. CDR3 loop: CASSPLEGARYGYTF. The CDR3, as DNA: TGTGCCAGCTCACCATTGGAGGGGGCGAGATATGGCTACACCTTC.

The chain couples TRBV28 to TRBJ1-1; D gene ambiguous. The V gene's germline CDR1 is MDHEN and CDR2 SYDVKM. V dropped 1 base and J dropped 8 bases, with 8 bases sitting between them. CDR3 length: 12 amino acids. The CDR3 nucleotides are TGTGCCAGCAGTTTATTGAACCGAGAAGCTTTCTTT. It yields the protein CASSLLNREAFF.

This clone turned up a few times. The rearrangement joins TRBV7-8 to TRBJ1-5; D gene unclear. The CDR3 is 14 residues long. V was cut by 5 bases and J by 6 bases, with 14 bases left in between. From germline, CDR1 is SGHVS and CDR2 FQNEAQ. The CDR3 reads CASSPRMDRQPQHF. CDR3 DNA sequence: TGTGCCAGCAGCCCACGAATGGATCGTCAGCCCCAGCATTTT.

The genes are TRBV30 and TRBJ2-5, with 8 positions matching TRBD1. The germline V gene encodes CDR1 GTSNPN and CDR2 SVGIG (reference sequence). J was trimmed by 4 bases and V by 3 bases; bases with no gene match: 10. There are 15 residues in the CDR3. The CDR3: CAWRVGQGFSETQYF. The CDR3 nucleotides read TGTGCCTGGAGGGTCGGACAGGGCTTTTCAGAGACCCAGTACTTC.

This clone was counted a few times. The rearrangement joins TRBV24-1 to TRBJ2-2; 10 nucleotides match TRBD2. The CDR3 loop spans 16 amino acids. Looked up from germline, CDR1 is KGHDR and CDR2 is SFDVKD. V shed 3 bases, J shed 2 bases, and the junction held 2 bases outside the gene matches. Written as DNA, the CDR3 is TGTGCCACCAGTGATGGACTAGCGGATAACACCGGGGAGCTGTTTTTT. Its protein product is CATSDGLADNTGELFF.

This rearrangement joins TRBV6-1 to TRBJ2-3, with D possibly being TRBD1 or TRBD2 (6 bases each). Germline V gives CDR1 MNHNS, CDR2 SASEGT. V lost 3 bases and J 0 bases, leaving 16 bases between the germline ends. CDR3 length: 17 amino acids. The CDR3 region has the DNA TGTGCCAGCAGTGAGAGGATCGGGGGCGGGAGCACAGATACGCAGTATTTT. The encoded protein is CASSERIGGGSTDTQYF.

This chain connects TRBV15 to TRBJ1-6; 7 nucleotides align to TRBD1. Germline CDR1 LNHNV, CDR2 YYDKDF (reference sequence). This CDR3 is built from 18 residues. The ends lost 3 bases at V and 0 bases at J; junction bases unmatched: 8. Here the CDR3 reads CATSRGRGASSYNSPLHF. The CDR3 region has the DNA TGTGCCACCAGCAGGGGCAGGGGGGCGAGCTCCTATAATTCACCCCTCCACTTT.

The chain joins TRBV25-1 to TRBJ1-1; 8 bases line up with TRBD1. V gave up 6 bases and J gave up 4 bases; unmatched junction bases: 10. The CDR3 covers 15 residues. From germline, CDR1 is MGHDK and CDR2 SYGVNS. This CDR3 reads CASSSRQGTGTEAFF. In nucleotides, the CDR3 is TGTGCCAGCAGCTCACGACAGGGGACCGGCACTGAAGCTTTCTTT.